This T cell receptor (beta chain) derives from a study of neurological immune-mediated disorders. Overall study context: Multiple sclerosis patients (n of about 34) included some 31 with relapsing-remitting and 3 with secondary progressive disease. Study-level results: CDR3 amino acid sequences found in expanded clones were never shared across subjects, suggesting private repertoires in all groups.

From 15-18 subjects, each sequencing run yielded over 190 million TCR-beta sequences. TCRdb recomputed calls from the 5' RACE reads with MiXCR, one row per CDR3 protein. The data show some 33,000 distinct CDR3 sequences, 1.5% seen once. CDR3 size: 14 residues. V was clipped by 5 bases and J by 7 bases, with 16 bases between them. From germline, CDR1 is PRHDT and CDR2 FYEKMQ (reference sequence). This clonotype was found many times. Its specificity is not known. The unsorted libraries were prepared from 2 million PBMCs (stored at -80 C). This chain uses TRBV13 with TRBJ2-3; possibly TRBD1 or TRBD2 for D (5 bases each). Material for sequencing was PBMCs. The sequence was collected from a woman aged 25 to 45 with multiple sclerosis. The CDR3: CASSARDRPNTQYF. In DNA, the CDR3 is TGTGCCAGCAGCGCCCGGGACCGGCCAAATACGCAGTATTTT. Variable domain in full (rest from reference TRBV13 and TRBJ2-3): AAGVIQSPRHLIKEKRETATLKCYPIPRHDTVYWYQQGPGQDPQFLISFYEKMQSDKGSIPDRFSAQQFSDYHSELNMSSLELGDSALYFCASSARDRPNTQYFGPGTRLTVL.